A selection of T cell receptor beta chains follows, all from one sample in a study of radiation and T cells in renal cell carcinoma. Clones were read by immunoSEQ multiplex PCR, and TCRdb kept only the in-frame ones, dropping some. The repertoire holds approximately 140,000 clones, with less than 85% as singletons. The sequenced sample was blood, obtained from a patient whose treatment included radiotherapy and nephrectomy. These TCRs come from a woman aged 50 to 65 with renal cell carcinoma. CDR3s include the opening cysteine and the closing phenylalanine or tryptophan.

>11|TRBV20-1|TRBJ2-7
CSAGTTREQYF
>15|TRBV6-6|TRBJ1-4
CASRANRQGGEKLFF
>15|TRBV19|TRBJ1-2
CASSTTYRVGYGYTF
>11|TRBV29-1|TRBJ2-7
CSVASGYEQYF
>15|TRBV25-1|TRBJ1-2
CASSKYPTGAHGYTF
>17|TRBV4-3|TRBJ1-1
CASSQDLLGTGGAEAFF
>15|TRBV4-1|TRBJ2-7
CASSRVQGTAYEQYF
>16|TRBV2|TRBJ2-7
CASSEGGRDGYYEQYF
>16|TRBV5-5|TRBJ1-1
CASSLDQGASDTEAFF
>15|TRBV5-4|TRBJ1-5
CASSRTGRSNQPQHF
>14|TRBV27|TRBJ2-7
CASSLGRGPYEQYF
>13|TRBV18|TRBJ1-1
CASSLIQDTEAFF
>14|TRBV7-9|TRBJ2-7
CASSPDRVTNEQYF
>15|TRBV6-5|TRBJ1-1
CASSYSIGQNTEAFF
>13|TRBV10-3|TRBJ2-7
CAIRPGQPYEQYF
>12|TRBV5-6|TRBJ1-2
CASSRDIYGYTF
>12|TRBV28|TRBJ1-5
CASRSGHQPQHF
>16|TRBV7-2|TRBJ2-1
CASSPTLDGGQDEQFF
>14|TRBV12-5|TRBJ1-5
CASGLDDRSQPQHF
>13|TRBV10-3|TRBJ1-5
CAIDRGTGQPQHF
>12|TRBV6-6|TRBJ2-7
CASSPAKDEQYF
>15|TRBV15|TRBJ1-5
CATSRDRYSNQPQHF
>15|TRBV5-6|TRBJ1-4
CASSPERGANEKLFF
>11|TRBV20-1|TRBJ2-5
CSPPGGETQYF
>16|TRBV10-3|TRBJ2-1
CAISDPSGTFYNEQFF
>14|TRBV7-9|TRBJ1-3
CASSFGSPGNTIYF
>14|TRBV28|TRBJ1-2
CASRSTGTNYGYTF
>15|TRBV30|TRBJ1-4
CAWSARDRVIEKLFF
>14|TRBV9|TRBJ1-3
CASSVDDSGNTIYF
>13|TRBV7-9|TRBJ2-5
CASSHTGEETQYF
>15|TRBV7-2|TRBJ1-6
CASSLGDFYNSPLHF
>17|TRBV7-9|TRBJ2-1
CASSLALRTLSYNEQFF
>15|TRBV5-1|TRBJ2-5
CASSLLAGPQETQYF
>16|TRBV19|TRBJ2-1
CASSRVGDRVINEQFF
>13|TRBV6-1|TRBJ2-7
CASGVSGPYEQYF
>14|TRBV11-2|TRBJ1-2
CASSLEAVNYGYTF
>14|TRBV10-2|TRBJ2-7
CASRDPNPSYEQYF
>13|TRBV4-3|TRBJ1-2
CASSQESSYGYTF
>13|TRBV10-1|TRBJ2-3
CASSAQGADTQYF
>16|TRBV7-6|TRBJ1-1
CASSLSIGADNTEAFF
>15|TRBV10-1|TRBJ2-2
CASSGTRQGSGELFF
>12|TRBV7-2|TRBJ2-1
CASSFYMNEQFF
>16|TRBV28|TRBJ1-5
CASSSPADRSNQPQHF